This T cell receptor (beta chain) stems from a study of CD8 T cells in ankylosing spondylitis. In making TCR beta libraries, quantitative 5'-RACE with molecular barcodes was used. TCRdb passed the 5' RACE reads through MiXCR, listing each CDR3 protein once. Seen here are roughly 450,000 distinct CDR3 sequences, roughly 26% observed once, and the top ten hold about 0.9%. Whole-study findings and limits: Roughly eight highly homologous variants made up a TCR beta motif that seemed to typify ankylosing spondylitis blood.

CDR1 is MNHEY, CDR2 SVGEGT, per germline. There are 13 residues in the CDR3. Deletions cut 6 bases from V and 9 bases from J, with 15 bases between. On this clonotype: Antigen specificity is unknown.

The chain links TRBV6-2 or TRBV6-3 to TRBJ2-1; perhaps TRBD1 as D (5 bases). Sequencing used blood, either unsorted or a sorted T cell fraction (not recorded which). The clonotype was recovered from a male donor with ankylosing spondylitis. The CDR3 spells CASSDLFQGEQFF. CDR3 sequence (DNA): TGTGCCAGCAGCGACCTGTTCCAGGGTGAGCAGTTCTTC.